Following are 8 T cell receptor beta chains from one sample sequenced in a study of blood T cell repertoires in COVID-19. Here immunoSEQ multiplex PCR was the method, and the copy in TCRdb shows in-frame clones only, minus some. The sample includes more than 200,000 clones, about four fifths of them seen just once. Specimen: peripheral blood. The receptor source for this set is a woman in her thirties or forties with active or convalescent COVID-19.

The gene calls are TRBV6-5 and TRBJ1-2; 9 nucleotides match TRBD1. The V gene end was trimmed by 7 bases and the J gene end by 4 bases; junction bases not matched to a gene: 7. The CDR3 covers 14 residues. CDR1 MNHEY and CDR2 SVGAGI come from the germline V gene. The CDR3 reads CASTPGTGSYGYTF. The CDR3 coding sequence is TGTGCCAGCACCCCCGGGACAGGGAGCTATGGCTACACCTTC.

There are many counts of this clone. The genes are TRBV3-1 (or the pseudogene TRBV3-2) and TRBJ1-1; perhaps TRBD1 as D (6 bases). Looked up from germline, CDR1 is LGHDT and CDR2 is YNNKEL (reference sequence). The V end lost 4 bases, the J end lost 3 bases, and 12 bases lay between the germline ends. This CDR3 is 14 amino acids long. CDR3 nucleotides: TGTGCCAGCAGCCTCATAGGGGGAGACACTGAAGCTTTCTTT. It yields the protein CASSLIGGDTEAFF.

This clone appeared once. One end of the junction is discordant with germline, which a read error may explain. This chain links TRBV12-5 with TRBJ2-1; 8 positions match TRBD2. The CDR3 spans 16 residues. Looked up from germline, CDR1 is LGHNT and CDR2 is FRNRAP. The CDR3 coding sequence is TGTGCTAGTGGTCCCGCCGGGAGGGCCTCTTACAATAAGCAGTTCTTC. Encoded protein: CASGPAGRASYNKQFF.

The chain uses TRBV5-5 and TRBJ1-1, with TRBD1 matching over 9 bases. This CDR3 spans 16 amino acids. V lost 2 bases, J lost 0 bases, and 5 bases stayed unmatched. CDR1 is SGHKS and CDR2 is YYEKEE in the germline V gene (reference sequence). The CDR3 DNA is TGTGCCAGCAGCTTCGGACAGGGGAGGGTGAACACTGAAGCTTTCTTT. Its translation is CASSFGQGRVNTEAFF.

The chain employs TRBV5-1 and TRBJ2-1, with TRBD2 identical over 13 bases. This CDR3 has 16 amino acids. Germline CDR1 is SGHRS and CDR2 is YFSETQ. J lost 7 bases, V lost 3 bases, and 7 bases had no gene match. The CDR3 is CASSSGLAGVGNEQFF. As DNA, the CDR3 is TGCGCCAGCAGCTCCGGACTAGCGGGAGTAGGAAATGAGCAGTTCTTC.

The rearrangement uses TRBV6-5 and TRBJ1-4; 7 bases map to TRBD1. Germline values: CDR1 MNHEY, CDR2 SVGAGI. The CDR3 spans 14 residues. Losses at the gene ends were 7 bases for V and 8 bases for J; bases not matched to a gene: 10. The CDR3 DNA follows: TGTGCCAGCACCCCGACAGGGCGTGGGGAAAAACTGTTTTTT. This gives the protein CASTPTGRGEKLFF.

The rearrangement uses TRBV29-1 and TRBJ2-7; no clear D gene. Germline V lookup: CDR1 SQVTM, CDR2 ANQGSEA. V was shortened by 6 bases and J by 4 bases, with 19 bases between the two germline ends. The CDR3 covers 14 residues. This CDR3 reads CSVTVDTSEYEQYF. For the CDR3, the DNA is TGCAGCGTGACGGTCGACACGTCCGAATACGAGCAGTACTTC.

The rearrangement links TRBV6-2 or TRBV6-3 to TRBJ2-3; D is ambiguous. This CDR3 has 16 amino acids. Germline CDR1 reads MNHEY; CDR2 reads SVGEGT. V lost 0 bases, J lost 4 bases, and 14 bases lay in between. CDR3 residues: CASSYSNGPGADTQYF. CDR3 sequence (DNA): TGTGCCAGCAGTTACTCGAATGGCCCTGGTGCAGATACGCAGTATTTT.